This T cell receptor (beta chain) comes out of a study of T cell responses to AZD1222 COVID-19 vaccine. Clones were read by immunoSEQ multiplex PCR, and TCRdb kept only the in-frame ones, dropping some. The sample has around 140,000 clones, 75% to 95% seen once. The count of this clone is one. Its antigen is unknown. Study observations and caveats: Nearly half of the spike-specific TCRs reportedly recognize variant regions that carry no mutations. Sampling that yielded the repertoires occurred only after the peak T cell response. Clonal diversity was possibly underestimated, and white British individuals and females predominated among donors. Spike-wide coverage was observed for vaccine-associated CD4 TCRs, with dominant responses at 160-218 and 743-854.

The specimen comprised peripheral blood, sampled 28 days after the second dose of the MenACWY control vaccine. The receptor comes from an adult who received the MenACWY meningococcal vaccine as a control.

The CDR3 sequence: CASSTGTSGGTGANVLTF. The CDR3 DNA reads as TGCGCCAGTTCGACAGGGACTAGCGGGGGAACTGGGGCCAACGTCCTGACTTTC. The chain combines TRBV5-1 with TRBJ2-6, with 14 nucleotides matching TRBD2. Germline CDR1 reads SGHRS; CDR2 reads YFSETQ. V shed 8 bases, J shed 2 bases, and the junction held 9 bases outside the gene matches. This CDR3 has 18 amino acids.